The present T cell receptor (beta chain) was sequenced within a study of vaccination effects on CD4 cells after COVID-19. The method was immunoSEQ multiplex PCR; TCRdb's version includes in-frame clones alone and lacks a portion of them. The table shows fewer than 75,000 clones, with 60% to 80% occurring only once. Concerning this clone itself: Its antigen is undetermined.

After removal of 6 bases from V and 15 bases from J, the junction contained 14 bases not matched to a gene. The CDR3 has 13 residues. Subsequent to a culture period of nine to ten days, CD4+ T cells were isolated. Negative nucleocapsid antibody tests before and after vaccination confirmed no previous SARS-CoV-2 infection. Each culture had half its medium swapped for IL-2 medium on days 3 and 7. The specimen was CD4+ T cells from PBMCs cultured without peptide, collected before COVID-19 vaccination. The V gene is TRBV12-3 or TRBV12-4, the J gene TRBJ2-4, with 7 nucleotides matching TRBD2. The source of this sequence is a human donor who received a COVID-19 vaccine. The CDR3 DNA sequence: TGTGCCAGCAGGCCCAGTGGGGGGGGTGAGTGGTACTTC. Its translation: CASRPSGGGEWYF.